Described below is a single T cell receptor (beta chain) sequence and its context. The CDR3 loop spans 17 amino acids. Trimming stripped 1 base from V and 0 bases from J, with 13 bases between. Germline V CDR1 and CDR2: MGHRA, YSYEKL. These data come from a study of shared clonotypes between healthy human individuals. Sorted subsets were amplified in replicate PCRs using around 0.2 ug DNA, about 30,000 T cell genomes. Some clones are missing from TCRdb's copy, which holds only in-frame ones; the method was immunoSEQ multiplex PCR. Of fewer than 1.6 million clones in the sample, approximately 98.5% were seen once.

V is TRBV4-1 and J is TRBJ1-3; D possibly corresponds to TRBD1 (6 bases). This TCR was recovered from a young man in good health. Material for sequencing was naive CD4+ T cells sorted from blood. Subset of the sample: CD45RA+ positively selected. The CDR3 region has the DNA TGCGCCAGCAGCCAAGTTCGCGCACAGGGCTCTGGAAACACCATATATTTT. Protein product: CASSQVRAQGSGNTIYF.